The 2 T cell receptor beta chains in this list originate from one sample, sequenced in a study of patients and donors after allogeneic stem cell transplantation. TCRdb processed the RT-PCR reads anew with MiXCR; each CDR3 protein has one entry. The sample includes some 880,000 distinct CDR3 sequences, roughly 18% of them seen just once. Sequenced sample: blood, either unsorted or a sorted T cell fraction (not recorded which). These receptor sequences come from a human donor who was either an allogeneic HSCT recipient or a stem cell or donor lymphocyte infusion donor (not recorded which). It is not recorded whose cells these are; they may come from a transplant donor.

This clonotype has at least ten counts. The rearrangement links TRBV12-3 or TRBV12-4 to TRBJ1-1, with D maybe TRBD1 (6 bases). Trimming removed 5 bases from V and 3 bases from J, with 10 bases in between. CDR3 length equals 13 residues. The CDR3 bases are TGTGCCAGCAGTGGTTGGGGGCACACTGAAGCTTTCTTT. This translates into CASSGWGHTEAFF.

J is TRBJ2-1 and V is TRBV5-1, with 15 bases aligning to TRBD2. This CDR3 has 17 residues. The trim removed 5 bases at V and 7 bases at J, leaving 10 bases unmatched. CDR1 is SGHRS, CDR2 YFSETQ, per germline. CDR3: CASRLDRTSGRGNEQFF. The CDR3 DNA is TGCGCCAGCAGACTGGACCGGACTAGCGGGAGGGGGAATGAGCAGTTCTTC.